Below, 30 T cell receptor beta chains from the same sample are listed, as sequenced in a study of T cells in localized non-small cell lung cancer. Repertoires were generated with immunoSEQ multiplex PCR, while TCRdb's copy carries only in-frame clones and drops some. The sample consists of approximately 43,000 clones, about 85% of them appearing once. The sample in question was peripheral blood, obtained before any cancer treatment. The origin of the receptors is a woman aged 18-55 years with stage III lung adenocarcinoma.

As DNA, the CDR3 is TGTGCCAGCAGCTTAGCCAGGGACTACGAGCAGTACTTC. It specifies CASSLARDYEQYF. The rearrangement links TRBV7-9 to TRBJ2-7, with D perhaps matching TRBD1 (5 bases). Per germline, CDR1 SEHNR and CDR2 FQNEAQ (reference sequence). V lost 0 bases, J lost 3 bases, and 6 bases lay in between. The CDR3 extends over 13 amino acids. The full variable domain, with the rest looked up from reference TRBV7-9 and TRBJ2-7, is DTGVSQNPRHKITKRGQNVTFRCDPISEHNRLYWYRQTLGQGPEFLTYFQNEAQLEKSRLLSDRFSAERPKGSFSTLEIQRTEQGDSAMYLCASSLARDYEQYFGPGTRLTVT.

The rearrangement uses TRBV5-5 and TRBJ2-5; possible D gene TRBD2, 5 bases. The germline V gene has CDR1 SGHKS and CDR2 YYEKEE (reference sequence). V lost 3 bases, J lost 2 bases, and 17 bases lay in between. The CDR3 is 16 residues long. DNA of the CDR3: TGTGCCAGCAGCTCCGGACTGTTTTTTGAACAAGAGACCCAGTACTTC. It encodes CASSSGLFFEQETQYF.

This clone was recorded a few times. The chain joins TRBV2 to TRBJ1-2; tentative D call: TRBD1 (5 bases). In germline, CDR1 is SNHLY, CDR2 FYNNEI. Trimming stripped 11 bases from V and 6 bases from J, with 13 bases between. This CDR3 is 11 amino acids long. CDR3 protein: CADAGPNGYTF. The CDR3, as DNA: TGTGCCGACGCGGGGCCTAATGGCTACACCTTC.

V is TRBV7-6 and J is TRBJ2-5; D not resolved. Germline lookup yields CDR1 SGHVS and CDR2 FNYEAQ. V was trimmed by 2 bases and J by 2 bases, leaving 3 bases between them. The CDR3 is made up of 12 amino acids. The CDR3 loop is CASSLFQETQYF. For the CDR3, the DNA is TGTGCCAGCAGCTTATTTCAAGAGACCCAGTACTTC.

This chain joins TRBV5-1 and TRBJ2-3, with a weak D call TRBD1 (6 bases). V was trimmed by 0 bases and J by 3 bases, leaving 14 bases between them. The CDR3 consists of 16 residues. Per germline, CDR1 SGHRS and CDR2 YFSETQ. The CDR3 nucleotides are TGCGCCAGCAGCTTGGTACTGGGGGCGTCGACAGATACGCAGTATTTT. Amino acids: CASSLVLGASTDTQYF.

The chain links TRBV7-9 to TRBJ2-1, with D possibly TRBD1 on 6 matching bases. Looked up from germline, CDR1 is SEHNR and CDR2 is FQNEAQ (reference sequence). V lost 5 bases to trimming and J lost 6 bases, with 20 bases between them. The CDR3 consists of 16 residues. The CDR3 DNA follows: TGTGCCAGCAGCCCCTCAGGGGCAGTAAAAAGCAATGAGCAGTTCTTC. Its translation is CASSPSGAVKSNEQFF.

For the CDR3, the DNA is TGTGCCAGCAGCTCCGGACAGGACGGTCAGCCCCAGCATTTT. Translation gives CASSSGQDGQPQHF. The chain has TRBV12-1 and TRBJ1-5; TRBD1, as called in the table, went unchecked against the DNA. TRBV12-1 is marked as a pseudogene. The length of the CDR3 is 14 residues.

The J gene is TRBJ2-5, the V gene TRBV7-9; 10 bases are shared with TRBD1. There are 16 residues in the CDR3. Germline CDR1 reads SEHNR; CDR2 reads FQNEAQ (reference sequence). The trim removed 5 bases at V and 5 bases at J, leaving 11 bases unmatched. CDR3 DNA sequence: TGTGCCAGCAGCCCCCGACAGGGGGCGGTGGGGGAGACCCAGTACTTC. Translation: CASSPRQGAVGETQYF. Drawing the rest from reference TRBV7-9 and TRBJ2-5, the complete variable domain is DTGVSQNPRHKITKRGQNVTFRCDPISEHNRLYWYRQTLGQGPEFLTYFQNEAQLEKSRLLSDRFSAERPKGSFSTLEIQRTEQGDSAMYLCASSPRQGAVGETQYFGPGTRLLVL.

The V gene is TRBV6-6, the J gene TRBJ2-7, with 8 bases that match TRBD1. CDR1 MNHNY and CDR2 SVGAGI come from the germline V gene (reference sequence). Trimming cost V 2 bases and J 6 bases; bases outside gene matches: 9. The CDR3 is 15 residues long. The CDR3, as DNA: TGTGCCAGCAGTTACCCACCCAGTACAGGGGGCGAGCAGTACTTC. This sequence encodes CASSYPPSTGGEQYF.

The chain couples TRBV15 to TRBJ1-4; D not certain. CDR1 and CDR2 from the germline V gene are LNHNV and YYDKDF (reference sequence). The CDR3 is 14 amino acids. Deletions cut 2 bases from V and 0 bases from J, with 4 bases between. CDR3 nucleotide sequence: TGTGCCACCAGCAGAATTGCAACTAATGAAAAACTGTTTTTT. Translating gives CATSRIATNEKLFF.

This chain joins TRBV5-1 and TRBJ2-2, with TRBD1 as a possible D gene (6 bases). The CDR3 loop spans 16 amino acids. V lost 5 bases and J 1 base, leaving 15 bases between the germline ends. The germline CDR1 and CDR2 sequences are SGHRS and YFSETQ. CDR3 region: CASRLQSGVNTGELFF. CDR3 in DNA: TGCGCCAGCAGACTCCAATCAGGGGTGAACACCGGGGAGCTGTTTTTT.

CDR3 region: CASWGGSSYNEQFF. As DNA, the CDR3 is TGTGCCAGCTGGGGGGGGAGCTCCTACAATGAGCAGTTCTTC. This chain connects TRBV6-1 to TRBJ2-1; 7 bases map to TRBD2. CDR3 length equals 14 residues. Trimming took 8 bases from V and 0 from J; bases not matched to a gene: 4. CDR1 is MNHNS and CDR2 is SASEGT in the germline V gene.

The count of this clone is one. This sequence joins TRBV7-3 and TRBJ2-1, with D maybe TRBD2 (5 bases). CDR1 is SGHTA, CDR2 FQGTGA, per germline. This CDR3 contains 14 residues. V shed 5 bases and J shed 4 bases, with 12 bases lying between them. CDR3 DNA: TGTGCCAGCAGCAGGTCCGGGAATTACAATGAGCAGTTCTTC. Translated: CASSRSGNYNEQFF. The full variable domain, in which reference TRBV7-3 and TRBJ2-1 provide the parts outside the CDR3, is GAGVSQTPSNKVTEKGKYVELRCDPISGHTALYWYRQSLGQGPEFLIYFQGTGAADDSGLPNDRFFAVRPEGSVSTLKIQRTERGDSAVYLCASSRSGNYNEQFFGPGTRLTVL.

This clone appeared a single time. The chain joins TRBV6-1 to TRBJ1-5; 8 positions match TRBD1. The CDR3 consists of 15 residues. Germline-derived CDR1 and CDR2 are MNHNS and SASEGT. V gave up 2 bases and J gave up 3 bases; unmatched junction bases: 3. The chain's CDR3 is CASSEWDRSNQPQHF. The CDR3, as DNA: TGTGCCAGCAGTGAATGGGACAGGTCCAATCAGCCCCAGCATTTT.

This clone was seen a few times. The chain is built from TRBV19 and TRBJ1-1; D is undetermined. The CDR3 contains 14 residues. V was cut by 7 bases and J by 1 base, with 13 bases left in between. The germline V gene encodes CDR1 LNHDA and CDR2 SQIVND (reference sequence). In DNA, the CDR3 is TGTGCCAGTATTCGGCGAGGGAGGAACACTGAAGCTTTCTTT. Encoded protein: CASIRRGRNTEAFF. Using reference TRBV19 and TRBJ1-1 for the parts outside the CDR3, the full variable domain is DGGITQSPKYLFRKEGQNVTLSCEQNLNHDAMYWYRQDPGQGLRLIYYSQIVNDFQKGDIAEGYSVSREKKESFPLTVTSAQKNPTAFYLCASIRRGRNTEAFFGQGTRLTVV.

This rearrangement joins TRBV13 to TRBJ1-1; weak D call: TRBD1 (6 bases). Trimming left V 2 bases short and J 0 bases short, with 16 bases between. CDR1 and CDR2 (germline): PRHDT, FYEKMQ (reference sequence). The CDR3 runs to 17 residues. The CDR3 DNA reads TGTGCCAGCAGCTTATTGAGAGGGGGGATCATGAACACTGAAGCTTTCTTT. Translated: CASSLLRGGIMNTEAFF.

This chain joins TRBV6-5 and TRBJ2-7; 7 nucleotides align to TRBD1. V dropped 7 bases and J dropped 3; count of bases not matched to a gene: 6. Germline CDR1 and CDR2: MNHEY and SVGAGI. The CDR3 contains 13 residues. CDR3 coding DNA: TGTGCCAGCACAAGGACAGGATTCTACGAGCAGTACTTC. Residues: CASTRTGFYEQYF.

The chain joins TRBV30 to TRBJ1-6, with TRBD1 matching 11 bases. V was pared by 3 bases and J by 4 bases, with 2 bases of the junction left unmatched. CDR1 is GTSNPN, CDR2 SVGIG, per germline (reference sequence). The CDR3 is made up of 15 amino acids. DNA for the CDR3: TGTGCCTGGAGGGGACAGGGGGGTTATAATTCACCCCTCCACTTT. Translation: CAWRGQGGYNSPLHF.

This clone was observed a few times. The V call is TRBV14, the J call TRBJ2-7; tentatively, D is TRBD1 (5 bases). The CDR3 runs to 15 residues. CDR1 is SGHDN and CDR2 is FVKESK in the germline V gene. Trimming removed 3 bases at V and 2 bases at J, with 14 bases between. CDR3 sequence reads: CASSHLDRQTYEQYF. The CDR3 bases are TGTGCCAGCAGCCACTTAGATCGACAGACCTACGAGCAGTACTTC.

V gene TRBV7-2 combines with J gene TRBJ2-5; the D call may be TRBD1 or TRBD2 (5 bases each). V shed 6 bases and J shed 14 bases, with 22 bases lying between them. This CDR3 region has 13 residues. Per the germline V gene, CDR1 is SGHTA and CDR2 is FQGNSA. This CDR3 reads CASRKPGTVSTYF. Written as DNA, the CDR3 is TGTGCCAGCAGAAAACCGGGGACGGTCTCAACATACTTC.

This clone was detected only once. The rearrangement uses TRBV10-1 and TRBJ1-3; D gene ambiguous. The CDR3 spans 16 residues. Germline assignment: CDR1 WNHNN and CDR2 SYGVQD (reference sequence). The V and J ends lost 3 bases and 0 bases respectively, with 12 bases between them. The CDR3 loop is CASSEGGLSSGNTIYF. The CDR3 DNA is TGCGCCAGCAGTGAAGGCGGATTGAGCTCTGGAAACACCATATATTTT.

The chain has TRBV9 and TRBJ2-1, with 7 nucleotides matching TRBD1. This CDR3 has 15 residues. Looked up from germline, CDR1 is SGDLS and CDR2 is YYNGEE. V lost 0 bases, J lost 5 bases, and 5 bases stayed unmatched. Here the CDR3 DNA reads TGTGCCAGCAGCGTAGAGGGGGCGTCTGACAATGAGCAGTTCTTC. Protein: CASSVEGASDNEQFF.

The chain joins TRBV6-5 to TRBJ1-2, with 7 bases fitting TRBD1. Trimming at V came to 7 bases and at J to 2 bases, leaving 10 bases not matched to a gene. This CDR3 comprises 15 residues. CDR1 MNHEY and CDR2 SVGAGI come from the germline V gene. The CDR3 here is CASNRAGGANYGYTF. The CDR3 DNA reads as TGTGCCAGCAACAGAGCAGGGGGAGCAAACTATGGCTACACCTTC.

This clone was counted once. The chain carries TRBV7-2 and TRBJ2-1; D is unresolved. This CDR3 contains 11 residues. Looked up from germline, CDR1 is SGHTA and CDR2 is FQGNSA. Trimming removed 5 bases from V and 7 bases from J, with 6 bases in between. The CDR3 reads CASSRKNEQFF. CDR3 DNA sequence: TGTGCCAGCAGCCGTAAGAATGAGCAGTTCTTC.

The sample holds a few counts of this clone. DNA for the CDR3: TGTGCCAGCAGCGTAGATAGGGGCTCAGGGGCCTACAATGAGCAGTTCTTC. Translating gives CASSVDRGSGAYNEQFF. J is TRBJ2-1 and V is TRBV9, with D perhaps TRBD1 (6 bases). The CDR3 runs to 17 residues. V gave up 0 bases and J gave up 2 bases, with 15 bases separating them. Germline loops: CDR1 SGDLS, CDR2 YYNGEE.

This chain joins TRBV27 and TRBJ2-1; D not resolved. Germline CDR1 reads MNHEY; CDR2 reads SMNVEV (reference sequence). Deletions cut 5 bases from V and 9 bases from J, with 11 bases between. The CDR3 loop spans 12 amino acids. CDR3 bases: TGTGCCAGCAGTCCGACAAAGGGTGAGCAGTTCTTC. It is translated as CASSPTKGEQFF.

The chain couples TRBV2 to TRBJ2-7, with D unclear. CDR1 and CDR2 from the germline V gene are SNHLY and FYNNEI. V was cut by 8 bases and J by 2 bases, with 10 bases left in between. The CDR3 contains 12 residues. DNA of the CDR3: TGTGCCAGCCAAACAGACCCCTACGAGCAGTACTTC. This translates into CASQTDPYEQYF.

The genes are TRBV27 and TRBJ2-2; tentatively, D is TRBD2 (6 bases). CDR1 is MNHEY and CDR2 is SMNVEV in the germline V gene (reference sequence). The length of the CDR3 is 14 residues. Deletions cut 5 bases from V and 6 bases from J, with 13 bases between. The CDR3 spells CASSPGVTAGELFF. The CDR3 bases are TGTGCCAGCAGTCCGGGGGTAACAGCCGGGGAGCTGTTTTTT.

This clone was observed a single time. The chain uses TRBV7-9 and TRBJ2-1; TRBD2 matches 13 bases. The CDR3 has 16 residues. Germline CDR1 and CDR2: SEHNR and FQNEAQ (reference sequence). The ends lost 5 bases at V and 2 bases at J; junction bases unmatched: 3. In DNA form, the CDR3 reads TGTGCCAGCAGCGGACTAGCGGGGGACCCCTACAATGAGCAGTTCTTC. As protein: CASSGLAGDPYNEQFF.

The chain is built from TRBV29-1 and TRBJ2-1, with D perhaps matching TRBD1 (6 bases). CDR1 is SQVTM and CDR2 is ANQGSEA in the germline V gene. V shed 6 bases and J shed 3 bases, with 12 bases lying between them. This CDR3 comprises 13 residues. CDR3 nucleotides: TGCAGCGTGCGACAGGTCGGCTACAATGAGCAGTTCTTC. Its protein is CSVRQVGYNEQFF.